The 20 T cell receptor beta chains in this list originate from one sample, sequenced in a study of beta chain features in type 1 diabetes. Overall study findings and caveats: TCRB CDR3 length was moderately but significantly reduced in all four CD4+ subsets of Type 1 diabetes patients.

Since all of the isolated RNA was reverse transcribed, expressed TCRB transcripts were what got sequenced. Measured with immunoSEQ multiplex PCR; TCRdb has only the in-frame clones, and not every one. Here the sample spans under 300,000 clones, roughly 13% being singletons. These TCRs are of unknown antigen specificity. The sample consisted of naive CD4+ T cells from blood. The receptor source for this set is a man aged 30 to 45 with type 1 diabetes.

The CDR3 DNA follows: TGCAGCGCCCAGTCCCCACGGGCGGGGGGGAGCACAGATACGCAGTATTTT. Amino acids: CSAQSPRAGGSTDTQYF. The chain has TRBV29-1 and TRBJ2-3; 9 bases agree with TRBD2. The germline V gene encodes CDR1 SQVTM and CDR2 ANQGSEA. Germline trimming cut 7 bases from V and 0 bases from J; bases unmatched to any gene: 14. CDR3 length equals 17 residues.

In this sample, this clone turned up a few times. The chain joins TRBV11-3 to TRBJ2-2, with D unclear. The CDR3 covers 14 residues. Trimming cost V 0 bases and J 7 bases, with 9 bases left between them. Germline values: CDR1 SGHNT, CDR2 YENEEA. The CDR3 reads CASSLDRDIGELFF. In nucleotides, the CDR3 is TGTGCCAGCAGCTTAGATCGCGATATCGGGGAGCTGTTTTTT.

This clone turned up a few times. The V gene is TRBV29-1, the J gene TRBJ2-7; D is ambiguous. Germline V CDR1 and CDR2: SQVTM, ANQGSEA. V gave up 4 bases and J gave up 0 bases, with 10 bases separating them. The CDR3 is 13 amino acids. CDR3 protein: CSVAAEYSYEQYF. DNA of the CDR3: TGCAGCGTTGCGGCGGAGTACTCCTACGAGCAGTACTTC.

J is TRBJ2-5 and V is TRBV5-4, with 14 bases lining up with TRBD2. The ends lost 3 bases at V and 5 bases at J; junction bases unmatched: 12. CDR1 and CDR2 (germline): SGHNT, YYREEE (reference sequence). The CDR3 extends over 18 amino acids. As DNA, the CDR3 is TGTGCCAGCAGCTCGAAAGGACTAGCGGGGGGCTCACGGGAGACCCAGTACTTC. This encodes CASSSKGLAGGSRETQYF.

The chain is built from TRBV7-9 and TRBJ2-2; 9 bases line up with TRBD2. Germline V CDR1 and CDR2: SEHNR, FQNEAQ (reference sequence). The CDR3 runs 15 residues. V lost 6 bases, J lost 4 bases, and 6 bases stayed unmatched. CDR3 coding DNA: TGTGCCAGCAGTGGGACTAGCAGAGGCACCGGGGAGCTGTTTTTT. Translated, it gives CASSGTSRGTGELFF.

The V gene is TRBV4-1, the J gene TRBJ2-7, with D tentatively TRBD1 (6 bases). CDR1 and CDR2 from the germline V gene are MGHRA and YSYEKL. The CDR3 spans 13 residues. Deletions cut 3 bases from V and 7 bases from J, with 13 bases between. The CDR3, as DNA: TGCGCCAGCAGCCACCCGGGACATGAAGAGCAGTACTTC. Protein sequence: CASSHPGHEEQYF.

This clone was counted only a few times. The chain links TRBV7-6 to TRBJ1-1; D gene ambiguous. Germline-derived CDR1 and CDR2 are SGHVS and FNYEAQ. The V end was cut by 5 bases, the J end by 1 base, with 8 bases between. This CDR3 comprises 13 residues. This CDR3 reads CASSLGENTEAFF. CDR3 sequence (DNA): TGTGCCAGCAGCCTTGGAGAGAACACTGAAGCTTTCTTT.

This clone was seen a handful of times. The chain recombines TRBV10-3 with TRBJ1-2; D is ambiguous. CDR3 length equals 14 residues. Trimming pared 0 bases from V and 4 bases from J, leaving 9 bases between. Germline CDR1 ENHRY, CDR2 SYGVKD. CDR3 loop: CAISESRVVYGYTF. The CDR3 nucleotides read TGTGCCATCAGTGAGTCGAGGGTTGTCTATGGCTACACCTTC.

The rearrangement links TRBV5-4 to TRBJ2-5; possibly TRBD2 for D (5 bases). The CDR3 length is 15 residues. V was clipped by 4 bases and J by 4 bases, with 17 bases between them. The germline V gene encodes CDR1 SGHNT and CDR2 YYREEE (reference sequence). DNA for the CDR3: TGTGCCAGCAGCCAAGATCGGAGAGGGTCAGAGACCCAGTACTTC. Residues: CASSQDRRGSETQYF.

The chain links TRBV5-4 to TRBJ1-6, with 9 positions matching TRBD1. This CDR3 has 14 amino acids. The J segment lost 9 bases and the V segment lost 4 bases, leaving 5 bases of the junction unmatched. Germline CDR1 is SGHNT and CDR2 is YYREEE (reference sequence). CDR3 sequence (DNA): TGTGCCAGCAGCGGACAGGGGAGAAGTTCACCCCTCCACTTT. Translated, it gives CASSGQGRSSPLHF. Supplemented by reference TRBV5-4 and TRBJ1-6, the full variable domain reads ETGVTQSPTHLIKTRGQQVTLRCSSQSGHNTVSWYQQALGQGPQFIFQYYREEENGRGNFPPRFSGLQFPNYSSELNVNALELDDSALYLCASSGQGRSSPLHFGNGTRLTVT.

The gene calls are TRBV4-2 and TRBJ1-5; the D is unclear. Trimming pared 4 bases from V and 4 bases from J, leaving 14 bases between. The CDR3 totals 15 residues. From germline, CDR1 is LGHNA and CDR2 YNFKEQ. The CDR3 protein is CASSPSRAKNQPQHF. CDR3 sequence (DNA): TGTGCCAGCAGCCCTAGCCGGGCCAAAAATCAGCCCCAGCATTTT.

The rearrangement uses TRBV6-5 and TRBJ1-2, with a possible D match to TRBD1 (5 bases). Trimming took 6 bases from V and 4 from J, leaving 12 bases between them. Germline CDR1 MNHEY, CDR2 SVGAGI. This CDR3 is built from 13 residues. Here the CDR3 DNA reads TGTGCCAGCAGAGAGACAGTTCTCTATGGCTACACCTTC. It codes for CASRETVLYGYTF.

In this sample, this clone turned up a few times. The rearrangement joins TRBV28 to TRBJ2-7; 12 bases are shared with TRBD1. Germline CDR1 MDHEN, CDR2 SYDVKM. The CDR3 totals 15 residues. Trimming at V came to 2 bases and at J to 9 bases, leaving 8 bases not matched to a gene. Written as DNA, the CDR3 is TGTGCCAGCAGTTTACGGGACAGGGGGCTTCTGGCGCAGTACTTC. Translating it yields CASSLRDRGLLAQYF.

This clone turned up a few times. This sequence joins TRBV18 and TRBJ2-5; D is possibly TRBD1 (6 bases). This CDR3 has 14 amino acids. Looked up from germline, CDR1 is KGHSH and CDR2 is LQKENI. V was pared by 2 bases and J by 2 bases, with 9 bases between. The CDR3 coding sequence is TGTGCCAGCTCACCATGGACAGAGCAAGAGACCCAGTACTTC. Translation: CASSPWTEQETQYF.

The chain combines TRBV30 with TRBJ1-4; D possibly corresponds to TRBD1 (5 bases). The CDR3 loop spans 14 amino acids. Germline CDR1 is GTSNPN and CDR2 is SVGIG (reference sequence). V was cut by 2 bases and J by 4 bases, with 11 bases left in between. The CDR3 DNA follows: TGTGCCTGGAGTTATGGGGCAAGTAATGAAAAACTGTTTTTT. Translating gives CAWSYGASNEKLFF.

Only a few counts were recorded for this clone. V usage is TRBV25-1 and J usage is TRBJ1-5, with 8 bases that match TRBD1. V was clipped by 2 bases and J by 6 bases; unmatched bases: 3. The germline gives CDR1 MGHDK, CDR2 SYGVNS. There are 14 residues in the CDR3. The CDR3 DNA reads TGTGCCAGCAGTGAAGCAGGGGGCGGTCAGCCCCAGCATTTT. Translated, it gives CASSEAGGGQPQHF.

This chain uses TRBV4-2 with TRBJ2-2; D ambiguous. Trimming cost V 1 base and J 5 bases, with 5 bases left between them. The CDR3 is 13 amino acids. Germline assignment: CDR1 LGHNA and CDR2 YNFKEQ. The CDR3 DNA is TGTGCCAGCAGCCAAGGGGCTACCGGGGAGCTGTTTTTT. Protein product: CASSQGATGELFF.

The rearrangement links TRBV18 to TRBJ1-1, with a possible D match to TRBD1 (5 bases). The CDR3 extends over 12 amino acids. Trimming took off 2 bases at V and 7 bases at J, with 8 bases between the two ends. Germline CDR1 KGHSH, CDR2 LQKENI. The CDR3 DNA reads TGTGCCAGCTCACCAAGCCAGGGTGAAGCTTTCTTT. Its protein is CASSPSQGEAFF.

The chain links TRBV7-8 to TRBJ1-1; TRBD1 agrees at 7 bases. J lost 7 bases, V lost 4 bases, and 9 bases had no gene match. Germline lookup yields CDR1 SGHVS and CDR2 FQNEAQ. The CDR3 extends over 14 amino acids. Here the CDR3 DNA reads TGTGCCAGCAGCTCTTCGACAGGGTCGGATGAAGCTTTCTTT. This gives the protein CASSSSTGSDEAFF.

In this sample, this clone turned up once. The chain has TRBV6-5 and TRBJ1-2; TRBD1 matches 8 bases. V shed 4 bases and J 0 bases; nucleotides not matched to a gene: 1. CDR3 length: 14 amino acids. The V gene's germline CDR1 is MNHEY and CDR2 SVGAGI. The CDR3 nucleotides are TGTGCCAGCAGTTCGACAGGGGCTAACTATGGCTACACCTTC. Translated: CASSSTGANYGYTF.